Each of the 19 T cell receptor beta chains below was sequenced from the same sample in a study of cytomegalovirus exposure and HLA in healthy donors (TCRdb year 2017). Libraries were prepared through the immunoSEQ multiplex PCR assay. TCRdb took this table from immuneACCESS and kept in-frame rearrangements with V and J called. Such tables lack part of the clones; where checked against another copy, unresolved V genes explain under half of the gap, and the rest is unexplained. This sample gives 140,000 to 150,000 clones in total; roughly 90% of them show up just once. The ten largest clones take up roughly 0.7% of the sample. The sequencing sample was made of PBMCs. Receptors originate from a man aged 18-30 years in good health and CMV-seronegative.

V is TRBV19 and J is TRBJ1-2; a possible D gene is TRBD1 (6 bases). Germline CDR1 reads LNHDA; CDR2 reads SQIVND (reference sequence). The CDR3 contains 14 residues. Trimming stripped 3 bases from V and 7 bases from J, with 15 bases between. The CDR3 bases are TGTGCCAGTAGTATCGTCGGGGGCGGGGGTGGCTACACCTTC. Its translation is CASSIVGGGGGYTF.

This chain connects TRBV5-1 to TRBJ1-1; D is perhaps TRBD1 (5 bases). This CDR3 is 14 amino acids long. CDR1 is SGHRS and CDR2 is YFSETQ in the germline V gene. V was pared by 3 bases and J by 3 bases, with 12 bases between. CDR3 sequence reads: CASSYRTPDTEAFF. CDR3 nucleotides: TGCGCCAGCAGCTACCGGACACCGGACACTGAAGCTTTCTTT. The full variable domain, in which reference TRBV5-1 and TRBJ1-1 provide the parts outside the CDR3, is KAGVTQTPRYLIKTRGQQVTLSCSPISGHRSVSWYQQTPGQGLQFLFEYFSETQRNKGNFPGRFSGRQFSNSRSEMNVSTLELGDSALYLCASSYRTPDTEAFFGQGTRLTVV.

The chain uses TRBV15 and TRBJ1-1; 7 nucleotides match TRBD1. Germline assignment: CDR1 LNHNV and CDR2 YYDKDF (reference sequence). V dropped 3 bases and J dropped 1; count of bases not matched to a gene: 2. The CDR3 totals 14 residues. The CDR3 loop is CATSSDRANTEAFF. CDR3 nucleotide sequence: TGTGCCACCAGCAGCGACAGGGCGAACACTGAAGCTTTCTTT.

The chain is built from TRBV5-1 and TRBJ2-3; 8 bases are a match to TRBD2. Germline V CDR1 and CDR2: SGHRS, YFSETQ. CDR3 size: 17 residues. V lost 1 base and J lost 3; bases outside the gene matches: 10. The CDR3 DNA follows: TGCGCCAGCAGCTTGTATCTTGGCGGGGGGACTACAGATACGCAGTATTTT. Translation gives CASSLYLGGGTTDTQYF.

The chain uses TRBV4-1 and TRBJ2-1; 10 bases map to TRBD2. The CDR3 runs to 16 residues. V lost 1 base and J lost 8; bases outside the gene matches: 8. Germline-derived CDR1 and CDR2 are MGHRA and YSYEKL. This chain's CDR3 is CASSQGLAGAWYEQFF. The CDR3 nucleotides are TGCGCCAGCAGCCAAGGTCTAGCGGGAGCTTGGTATGAGCAGTTCTTC.

Written as DNA, the CDR3 is TGTGCCAGCAGTCGGGACAGGGGCTATGGCTACACCTTC. It translates to CASSRDRGYGYTF. The chain recombines TRBV27 with TRBJ1-2, with 10 bases fitting TRBD1. The CDR3 totals 13 residues. After removal of 5 bases from V and 4 bases from J, the junction contained 1 base not matched to a gene. Germline CDR1 MNHEY, CDR2 SMNVEV (reference sequence).

This clone was seen a handful of times. The chain links TRBV19 to TRBJ2-7; D uncertain. Looked up from germline, CDR1 is LNHDA and CDR2 is SQIVND (reference sequence). CDR3 length: 11 amino acids. V shed 5 bases and J shed 3 bases, with 5 bases lying between them. The CDR3 sequence is CASSSGYEQYV. CDR3 nucleotides: TGTGCCAGTAGTTCAGGCTACGAGCAGTACGTC.

This clone was observed a handful of times. The chain couples TRBV6-1 to TRBJ2-7; D is undetermined. Germline V lookup: CDR1 MNHNS, CDR2 SASEGT. The V and J ends lost 4 bases and 1 base respectively, with 14 bases between them. The CDR3 totals 15 residues. CDR3 sequence (DNA): TGTGCCAGCAGTGGATACCATGGCAATTCCTACGAGCAGTACTTC. Translated: CASSGYHGNSYEQYF.

The J gene is TRBJ1-1, the V gene TRBV30; 7 nucleotides match TRBD1. Germline values: CDR1 GTSNPN, CDR2 SVGIG (reference sequence). This CDR3 region has 15 residues. Germline trimming cut 3 bases from V and 1 base from J; bases unmatched to any gene: 8. CDR3 sequence reads: CAWRTNGQANTEAFF. The CDR3 coding sequence is TGTGCCTGGAGGACCAACGGACAGGCGAACACTGAAGCTTTCTTT.

The chain uses TRBV5-8 and TRBJ2-5; TRBD2 agrees at 9 bases. This CDR3 has 15 amino acids. Trimming at V came to 2 bases and at J to 5 bases, leaving 7 bases not matched to a gene. In germline, CDR1 is SGHTS, CDR2 YDEGEE. The CDR3 region is CASSFGGRGAETQYF. CDR3 DNA sequence: TGTGCCAGCAGCTTCGGCGGGAGGGGGGCTGAGACCCAGTACTTC.

The genes are TRBV20-1 and TRBJ1-1; D uncertain. Germline loops: CDR1 DFQATT, CDR2 SNEGSKA (reference sequence). V was cut by 7 bases and J by 6 bases, with 12 bases left in between. The CDR3 length is 11 residues. This CDR3 reads CSGRKDSEAFF. CDR3 bases: TGCAGTGGTAGGAAGGACTCTGAAGCTTTCTTT.

This chain joins TRBV21-1 and TRBJ2-1; the table gives TRBD2 as D, unverified against the DNA. TRBV21-1 is designated a pseudogene. The CDR3 length is 16 residues. The CDR3 nucleotides read TGTGCCAGCAGCAAAGTGAAGCGAAGCTCCTACAATGAGCAGTTCTTC. It specifies CASSKVKRSSYNEQFF.

The V and J genes are TRBV5-6 and TRBJ1-1; D uncertain. This CDR3 has 14 amino acids. The germline V and J ends were trimmed by 3 bases and 0 bases, with 9 bases remaining between them. Germline-derived CDR1 and CDR2 are SGHDT and YYEEEE. The CDR3 is CASSWATVNTEAFF. The CDR3 DNA reads TGTGCCAGCAGCTGGGCCACGGTGAACACTGAAGCTTTCTTT.

This rearrangement joins TRBV11-2 to TRBJ2-5; the D is unclear. The CDR3 totals 12 residues. Trimming pared 5 bases from V and 5 bases from J, leaving 9 bases between. CDR1 and CDR2 from the germline V gene are SGHAT and FQNNGV. The chain's CDR3 is CASSKSRETQYF. The CDR3 bases are TGTGCCAGCAGCAAGAGCCGGGAGACCCAGTACTTC. The variable domain in full, completed from reference TRBV11-2 and TRBJ2-5, reads EAGVAQSPRYKIIEKRQSVAFWCNPISGHATLYWYQQILGQGPKLLIQFQNNGVVDDSQLPKDRFSAERLKGVDSTLKIQPAKLEDSAVYLCASSKSRETQYFGPGTRLLVL.

This chain links TRBV15 with TRBJ1-6; D perhaps matches TRBD1 (5 bases). Looked up from germline, CDR1 is LNHNV and CDR2 is YYDKDF (reference sequence). V was cut by 0 bases and J by 9 bases, with 12 bases left in between. The CDR3 loop spans 15 amino acids. The CDR3, as DNA: TGTGCCACCAGCAGAGATACAGGAGGGACTTCACCCCTCCACTTT. Protein product: CATSRDTGGTSPLHF.

There are a few counts of this clone. V gene TRBV30 combines with J gene TRBJ1-5, with 7 bases lining up with TRBD1. The junction had 9 bases not matched to a gene; V was cut back by 5 bases and J by 5 bases. This CDR3 spans 14 amino acids. Germline V gives CDR1 GTSNPN, CDR2 SVGIG (reference sequence). As DNA, the CDR3 is TGTGCCTGGCAGCCCCGACAGGGCTATCAGCCCCAGCATTTT. This sequence encodes CAWQPRQGYQPQHF. The whole variable domain, remainder taken from reference TRBV30 and TRBJ1-5, is SQTIHQWPATLVQPVGSPLSLECTVEGTSNPNLYWYRQAAGRGLQLLFYSVGIGQISSEVPQNLSASRPQDRQFILSSKKLLLSDSGFYLCAWQPRQGYQPQHFGDGTRLSIL.

This chain joins TRBV25-1 and TRBJ1-2; D ambiguous. Germline V gene data show CDR1 as MGHDK and CDR2 as SYGVNS. The CDR3 has 13 residues. V lost 8 bases and J 4 bases, leaving 14 bases between the germline ends. The CDR3 nucleotides read TGTGCCAGCTGCCCCAGTTCGGGCTATGGCTACACCTTC. This codes for CASCPSSGYGYTF.

The rearrangement joins TRBV7-2 to TRBJ2-5, with D unclear. Trimming took off 1 base at V and 1 base at J, with 13 bases between the two ends. The CDR3 is made up of 16 amino acids. The germline V gene has CDR1 SGHTA and CDR2 FQGNSA. This CDR3 reads CASSLGQVPPQETQYF. As DNA, the CDR3 is TGTGCCAGCAGCTTAGGGCAGGTGCCCCCCCAAGAGACCCAGTACTTC.

The chain carries TRBV6-5 and TRBJ2-7; TRBD1 matches at 7 bases. V lost 5 bases to trimming and J lost 2 bases; unmatched junction nucleotides: 6. Germline V lookup: CDR1 MNHEY, CDR2 SVGAGI. The CDR3 spans 14 residues. CDR3 bases: TGTGCCAGCAGTGACTTCGGGACAGCCTACGAGCAGTACGTC. It translates to CASSDFGTAYEQYV.